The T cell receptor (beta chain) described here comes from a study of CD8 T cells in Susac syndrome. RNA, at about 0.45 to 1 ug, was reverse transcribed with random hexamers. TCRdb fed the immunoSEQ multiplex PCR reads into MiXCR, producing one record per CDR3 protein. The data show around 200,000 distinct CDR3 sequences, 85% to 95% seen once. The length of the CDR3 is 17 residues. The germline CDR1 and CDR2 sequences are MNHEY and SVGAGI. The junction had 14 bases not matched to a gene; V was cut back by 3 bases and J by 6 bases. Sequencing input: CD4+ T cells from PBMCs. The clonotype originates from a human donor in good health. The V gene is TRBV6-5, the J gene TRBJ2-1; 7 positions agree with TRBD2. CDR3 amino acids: CASSYGGGSGVGNEQFF. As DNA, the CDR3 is TGTGCCAGCAGTTATGGGGGGGGTTCGGGTGTCGGCAATGAGCAGTTCTTC.